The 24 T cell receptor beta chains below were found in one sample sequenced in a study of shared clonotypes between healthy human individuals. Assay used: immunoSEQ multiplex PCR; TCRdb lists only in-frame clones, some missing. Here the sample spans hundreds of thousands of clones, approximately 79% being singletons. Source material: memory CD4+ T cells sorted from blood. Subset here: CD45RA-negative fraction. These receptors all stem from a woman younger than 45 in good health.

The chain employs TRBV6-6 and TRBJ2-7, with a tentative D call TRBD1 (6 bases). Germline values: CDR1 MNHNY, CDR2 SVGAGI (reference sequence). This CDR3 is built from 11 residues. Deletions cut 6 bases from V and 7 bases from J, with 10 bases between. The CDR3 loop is CASSPGVEQYF. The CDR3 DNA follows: TGTGCCAGCAGCCCAGGGGTTGAGCAGTACTTC.

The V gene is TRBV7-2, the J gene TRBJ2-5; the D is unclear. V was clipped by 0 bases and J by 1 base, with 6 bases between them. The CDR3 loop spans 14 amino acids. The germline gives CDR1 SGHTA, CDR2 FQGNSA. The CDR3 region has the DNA TGTGCCAGCAGCTTAGCTGGCGTCCAAGAGACCCAGTACTTC. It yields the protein CASSLAGVQETQYF.

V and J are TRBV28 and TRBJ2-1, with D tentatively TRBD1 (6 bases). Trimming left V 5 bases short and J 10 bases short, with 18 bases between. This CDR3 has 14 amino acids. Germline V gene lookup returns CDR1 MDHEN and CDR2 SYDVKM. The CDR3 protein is CASSRYRDGEEQFF. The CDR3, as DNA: TGTGCCAGCAGTCGGTACAGGGACGGGGAGGAGCAGTTCTTC.

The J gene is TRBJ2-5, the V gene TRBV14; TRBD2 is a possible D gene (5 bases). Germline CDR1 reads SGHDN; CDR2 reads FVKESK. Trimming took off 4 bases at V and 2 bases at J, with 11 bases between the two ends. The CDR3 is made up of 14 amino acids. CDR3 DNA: TGTGCCAGCAGCCGCGGACTTTTACAAGAGACCCAGTACTTC. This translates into CASSRGLLQETQYF.

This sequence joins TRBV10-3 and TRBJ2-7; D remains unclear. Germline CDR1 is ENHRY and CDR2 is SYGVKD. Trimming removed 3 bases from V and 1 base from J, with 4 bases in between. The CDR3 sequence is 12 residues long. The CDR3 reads CAISEQSYEQYF. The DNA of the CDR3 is TGTGCCATCAGTGAACAGTCCTACGAGCAGTACTTC.

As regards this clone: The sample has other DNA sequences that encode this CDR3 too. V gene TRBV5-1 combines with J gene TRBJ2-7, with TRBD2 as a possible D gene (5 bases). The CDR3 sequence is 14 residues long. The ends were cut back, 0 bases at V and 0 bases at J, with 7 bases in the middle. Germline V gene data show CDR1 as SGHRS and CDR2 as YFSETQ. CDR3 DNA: TGCGCCAGCAGCTTGGACGGGAACTCCTACGAGCAGTACTTC. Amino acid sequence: CASSLDGNSYEQYF.

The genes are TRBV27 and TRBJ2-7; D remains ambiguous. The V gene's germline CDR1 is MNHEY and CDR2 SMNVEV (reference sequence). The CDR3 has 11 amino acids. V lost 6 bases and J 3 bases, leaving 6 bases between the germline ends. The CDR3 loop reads CASSRGYEQYF. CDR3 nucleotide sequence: TGTGCCAGCAGCAGAGGCTACGAGCAGTACTTC.

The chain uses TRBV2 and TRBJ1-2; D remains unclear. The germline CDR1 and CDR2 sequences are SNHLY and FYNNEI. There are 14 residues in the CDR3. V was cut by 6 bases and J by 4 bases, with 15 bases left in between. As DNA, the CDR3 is TGTGCCAGCAGGGTAGCCGGGAAGGGCTATGGCTACACCTTC. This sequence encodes CASRVAGKGYGYTF. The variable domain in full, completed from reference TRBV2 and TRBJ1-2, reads EPEVTQTPSHQVTQMGQEVILRCVPISNHLYFYWYRQILGQKVEFLVSFYNNEISEKSEIFDDQFSVERPDGSNFTLKIRSTKLEDSAMYFCASRVAGKGYGYTFGSGTRLTVV.

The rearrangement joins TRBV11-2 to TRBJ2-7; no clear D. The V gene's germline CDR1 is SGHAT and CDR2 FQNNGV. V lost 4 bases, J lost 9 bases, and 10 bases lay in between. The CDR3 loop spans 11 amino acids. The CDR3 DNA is TGTGCCAGCAGCTCTACCTTGTCGCAGTACTTC. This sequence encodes CASSSTLSQYF. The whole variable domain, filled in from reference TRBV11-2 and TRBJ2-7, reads EAGVAQSPRYKIIEKRQSVAFWCNPISGHATLYWYQQILGQGPKLLIQFQNNGVVDDSQLPKDRFSAERLKGVDSTLKIQPAKLEDSAVYLCASSSTLSQYFGPGTRLTVT.

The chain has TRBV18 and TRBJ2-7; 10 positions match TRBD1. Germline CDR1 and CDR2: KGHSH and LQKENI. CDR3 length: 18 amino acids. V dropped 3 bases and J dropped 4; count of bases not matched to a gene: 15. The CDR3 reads CASSPYVVRDRGGYEQYF. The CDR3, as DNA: TGTGCCAGCTCACCCTACGTGGTGCGGGACAGGGGTGGGTACGAGCAGTACTTC.

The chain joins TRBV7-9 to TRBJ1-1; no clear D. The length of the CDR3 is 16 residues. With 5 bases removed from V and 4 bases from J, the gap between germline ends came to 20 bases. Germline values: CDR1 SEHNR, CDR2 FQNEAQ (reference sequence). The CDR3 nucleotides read TGTGCCAGCAGCCCCGTGGCATCGGCGCGGAGCACTGAAGCTTTCTTT. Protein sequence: CASSPVASARSTEAFF.

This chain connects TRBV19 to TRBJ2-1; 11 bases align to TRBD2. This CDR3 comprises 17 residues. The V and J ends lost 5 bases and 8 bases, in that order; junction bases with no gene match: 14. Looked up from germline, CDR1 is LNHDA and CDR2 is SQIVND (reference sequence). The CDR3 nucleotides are TGTGCCAGTAGTCTCCTAGCGGGAGGCTCCGGTGTTGATGAGCAGTTCTTC. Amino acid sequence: CASSLLAGGSGVDEQFF.

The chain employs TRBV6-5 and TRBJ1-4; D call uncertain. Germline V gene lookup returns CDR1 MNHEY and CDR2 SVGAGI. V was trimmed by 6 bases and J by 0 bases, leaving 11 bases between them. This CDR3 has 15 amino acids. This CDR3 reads CASRQTFATNEKLFF. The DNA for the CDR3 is TGTGCCAGCAGACAAACCTTCGCAACTAATGAAAAACTGTTTTTT.

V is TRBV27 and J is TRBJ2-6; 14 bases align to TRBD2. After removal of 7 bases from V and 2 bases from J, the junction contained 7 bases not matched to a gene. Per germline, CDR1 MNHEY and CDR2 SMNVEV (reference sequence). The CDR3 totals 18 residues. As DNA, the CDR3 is TGTGCCAGCAAGGGGACTAGCGGGAGACGGGCTGGGGCCAACGTCCTGACTTTC. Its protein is CASKGTSGRRAGANVLTF.

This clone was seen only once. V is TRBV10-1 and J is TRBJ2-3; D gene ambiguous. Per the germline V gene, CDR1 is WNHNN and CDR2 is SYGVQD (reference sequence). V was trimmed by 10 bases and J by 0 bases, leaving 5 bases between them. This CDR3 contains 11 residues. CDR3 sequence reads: CATGSTDTQYF. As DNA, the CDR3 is TGCGCCACCGGTAGCACAGATACGCAGTATTTT.

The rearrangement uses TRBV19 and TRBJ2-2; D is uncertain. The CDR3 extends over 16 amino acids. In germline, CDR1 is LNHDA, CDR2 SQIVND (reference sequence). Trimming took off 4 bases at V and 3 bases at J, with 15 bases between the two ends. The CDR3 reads CASSKPIDHYTGELFF. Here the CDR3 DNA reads TGTGCCAGTAGTAAGCCGATCGACCATTACACCGGGGAGCTGTTTTTT. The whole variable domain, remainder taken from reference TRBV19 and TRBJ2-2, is DGGITQSPKYLFRKEGQNVTLSCEQNLNHDAMYWYRQDPGQGLRLIYYSQIVNDFQKGDIAEGYSVSREKKESFPLTVTSAQKNPTAFYLCASSKPIDHYTGELFFGEGSRLTVL.

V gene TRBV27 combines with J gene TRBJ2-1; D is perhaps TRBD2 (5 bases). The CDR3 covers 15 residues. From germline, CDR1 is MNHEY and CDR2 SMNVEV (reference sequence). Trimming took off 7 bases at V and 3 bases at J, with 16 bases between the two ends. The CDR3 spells CASTSRGTIYNEQFF. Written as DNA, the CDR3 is TGTGCCAGCACTTCCCGGGGTACAATCTACAATGAGCAGTTCTTC.

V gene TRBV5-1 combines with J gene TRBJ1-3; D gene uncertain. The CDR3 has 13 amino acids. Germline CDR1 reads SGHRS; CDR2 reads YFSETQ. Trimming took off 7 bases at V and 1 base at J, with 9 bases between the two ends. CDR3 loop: CASGDTSGNTIYF. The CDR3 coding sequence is TGCGCCAGCGGAGACACTTCTGGAAACACCATATATTTT.

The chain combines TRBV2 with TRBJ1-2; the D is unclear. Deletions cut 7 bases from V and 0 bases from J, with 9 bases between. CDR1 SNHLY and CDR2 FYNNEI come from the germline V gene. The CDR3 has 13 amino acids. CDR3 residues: CASNDDTNYGYTF. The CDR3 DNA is TGTGCCAGCAACGACGATACTAACTATGGCTACACCTTC.

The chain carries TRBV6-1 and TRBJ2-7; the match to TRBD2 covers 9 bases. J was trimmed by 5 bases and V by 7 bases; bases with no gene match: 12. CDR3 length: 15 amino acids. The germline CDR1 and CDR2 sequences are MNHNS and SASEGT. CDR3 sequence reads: CASIRIAGEWDEQYF. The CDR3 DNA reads TGTGCCAGCATCCGAATAGCGGGAGAATGGGACGAGCAGTACTTC.

The CDR3 loop reads CASSESWGTSIRWDTQYF. In nucleotides, the CDR3 is TGCGCCAGCAGTGAGTCTTGGGGGACTAGCATACGCTGGGATACGCAGTATTTT. V gene TRBV10-1 combines with J gene TRBJ2-3; 9 bases agree with TRBD2. Germline loops: CDR1 WNHNN, CDR2 SYGVQD (reference sequence). V was pared by 0 bases and J by 6 bases, with 13 bases of the junction left unmatched. This CDR3 has 18 amino acids.

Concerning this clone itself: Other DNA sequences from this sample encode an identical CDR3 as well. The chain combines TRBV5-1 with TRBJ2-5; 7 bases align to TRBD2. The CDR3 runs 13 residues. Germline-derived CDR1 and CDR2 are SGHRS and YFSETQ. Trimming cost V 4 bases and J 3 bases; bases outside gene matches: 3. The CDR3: CASSRLAEETQYF. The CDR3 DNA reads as TGCGCCAGCAGCCGGCTAGCGGAAGAGACCCAGTACTTC.

Here the CDR3 reads CASSPTGQVEAFF. In nucleotides, the CDR3 is TGTGCCAGCAGCCCCACAGGGCAGGTTGAAGCTTTCTTT. This chain connects TRBV7-9 to TRBJ1-1; a weak D match, TRBD1 (6 bases). Germline V lookup: CDR1 SEHNR, CDR2 FQNEAQ (reference sequence). V lost 5 bases and J lost 7, with 14 bases in between. The CDR3 has 13 amino acids.

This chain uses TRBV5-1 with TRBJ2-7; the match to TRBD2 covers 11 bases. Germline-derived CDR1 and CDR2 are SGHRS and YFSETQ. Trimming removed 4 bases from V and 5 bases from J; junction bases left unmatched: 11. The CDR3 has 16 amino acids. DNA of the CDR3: TGCGCCAGCAGCCGACTAGCGGGATTTAATAGGGACGAGCAGTACTTC. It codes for CASSRLAGFNRDEQYF.